The next 27 T cell receptor beta chains were all read from a single sample in a study of shared clonotypes between healthy human individuals. The data were produced by immunoSEQ multiplex PCR, yet TCRdb's version contains in-frame clones alone and is incomplete. This table holds under 1,900,000 clones, around 98.5% found once. Sequencing was performed on naive CD4+ T cells sorted from blood. As for subset: CD45RA+ positively selected. These receptors came from a man aged 25-45 years in good health.

This chain joins TRBV9 and TRBJ1-4; 7 nucleotides match TRBD1. Germline CDR1 and CDR2: SGDLS and YYNGEE. The trim removed 4 bases at V and 4 bases at J, leaving 7 bases unmatched. The CDR3 has 15 amino acids. As DNA, the CDR3 is TGTGCCAGCAGCCCCCTGGGACAGATTAATGAAAAACTGTTTTTT. As protein: CASSPLGQINEKLFF.

The V and J genes are TRBV21-1 and TRBJ2-7. TRBV21-1 is a recognized pseudogene. The CDR3 covers 9 residues. The CDR3 sequence is CASCPLREF. The CDR3 DNA reads as TGTGCCAGCTGCCCCCTTAGGGAATTC.

The chain employs TRBV6-1 and TRBJ2-7; 9 bases match TRBD2. Looked up from germline, CDR1 is MNHNS and CDR2 is SASEGT. V dropped 0 bases and J dropped 3; count of bases not matched to a gene: 9. This CDR3 comprises 17 residues. The CDR3 here is CASSEASGGHLIYEQYF. In nucleotides, the CDR3 is TGTGCCAGCAGTGAAGCTAGCGGGGGACACCTTATCTACGAGCAGTACTTC.

The V gene is TRBV6-1, the J gene TRBJ2-3; tentatively, D is TRBD2 (5 bases). Trimming removed 2 bases from V and 1 base from J, with 13 bases in between. This CDR3 has 16 amino acids. Looked up from germline, CDR1 is MNHNS and CDR2 is SASEGT. The CDR3, as DNA: TGTGCCAGCAGTGAACACCTCCTCGGGGGCACAGATACGCAGTATTTT. Its translation is CASSEHLLGGTDTQYF.

The chain links TRBV9 to TRBJ1-1; maybe TRBD1 (5 bases). V was shortened by 0 bases and J by 6 bases, with 6 bases between the two germline ends. The length of the CDR3 is 12 residues. Germline V gene sequence: CDR1 SGDLS, CDR2 YYNGEE. CDR3 nucleotides: TGTGCCAGCAGCGTAGAAGGGGCTGAAGCTTTCTTT. Translation: CASSVEGAEAFF. The complete variable domain, with remaining parts taken from reference TRBV9 and TRBJ1-1, reads DSGVTQTPKHLITATGQRVTLRCSPRSGDLSVYWYQQSLDQGLQFLIQYYNGEERAKGNILERFSAQQFPDLHSELNLSSLELGDSALYFCASSVEGAEAFFGQGTRLTVV.

The chain joins TRBV4-1 to TRBJ1-5, with 7 bases aligning to TRBD1. With V trimmed by 6 bases and J by 0 bases, 2 bases remained unmatched. The CDR3 loop spans 14 amino acids. Looked up from germline, CDR1 is MGHRA and CDR2 is YSYEKL. This CDR3 reads CASSRQGSNQPQHF. CDR3 DNA: TGCGCCAGCAGTAGACAGGGTAGCAATCAGCCCCAGCATTTT.

This chain uses TRBV11-2 with TRBJ2-3; 11 bases map to TRBD2. The trim removed 5 bases at V and 2 bases at J, leaving 9 bases unmatched. Germline CDR1 reads SGHAT; CDR2 reads FQNNGV. This CDR3 has 17 residues. The CDR3 DNA reads TGTGCCAGCAGCCGACCGATAGCGGGAGGGCCCACAGATACGCAGTATTTT. Translation gives CASSRPIAGGPTDTQYF.

The rearrangement links TRBV7-9 to TRBJ2-7; TRBD2 matches at 8 bases. The CDR3 runs 15 residues. Trimming removed 5 bases from V and 2 bases from J; junction bases left unmatched: 8. Germline V lookup: CDR1 SEHNR, CDR2 FQNEAQ (reference sequence). Written as DNA, the CDR3 is TGTGCCAGCAGCCCGGGACTAGAACCTACCTACGAGCAGTACTTC. It is translated as CASSPGLEPTYEQYF.

V is TRBV29-1 and J is TRBJ1-1; D perhaps matches TRBD1 (6 bases). Per the germline V gene, CDR1 is SQVTM and CDR2 is ANQGSEA. This CDR3 comprises 12 residues. Trimming left V 7 bases short and J 6 bases short, with 15 bases between. The chain's CDR3 is CSGGWGASEAFF. The CDR3 coding sequence is TGCAGCGGTGGTTGGGGGGCCTCTGAAGCTTTCTTT.

V gene TRBV29-1 combines with J gene TRBJ2-1, with unresolved D. V was clipped by 1 base and J by 5 bases, with 9 bases between them. From germline, CDR1 is SQVTM and CDR2 ANQGSEA. The CDR3 contains 13 residues. The CDR3 is CSVEGRLHNEQFF. The CDR3, as DNA: TGCAGCGTTGAAGGTCGGCTTCACAATGAGCAGTTCTTC.

The chain combines TRBV18 with TRBJ2-7; 14 nucleotides agree with TRBD2. The CDR3 loop spans 19 amino acids. Germline V lookup: CDR1 KGHSH, CDR2 LQKENI. V was pared by 2 bases and J by 3 bases, with 12 bases of the junction left unmatched. CDR3: CASSPIPPQTSGRVYEQYF. The CDR3 DNA is TGTGCCAGCTCACCAATCCCCCCGCAGACTAGCGGGAGGGTCTACGAGCAGTACTTC.

The chain links TRBV5-1 to TRBJ2-7; TRBD2 matches at 8 bases. The CDR3 is 17 residues long. Germline trimming cut 6 bases from V and 0 bases from J; bases unmatched to any gene: 14. Germline assignment: CDR1 SGHRS and CDR2 YFSETQ. This CDR3 reads CASTFIVRGAYSYEQYF. CDR3 coding DNA: TGCGCCAGCACCTTTATCGTGCGGGGGGCCTACTCCTACGAGCAGTACTTC. Combining the CDR3 with reference TRBV5-1 and TRBJ2-7 gives the whole variable domain KAGVTQTPRYLIKTRGQQVTLSCSPISGHRSVSWYQQTPGQGLQFLFEYFSETQRNKGNFPGRFSGRQFSNSRSEMNVSTLELGDSALYLCASTFIVRGAYSYEQYFGPGTRLTVT.

The chain is built from TRBV18 and TRBJ2-5; tentatively, D is TRBD1 or TRBD2 (5 bases each). This CDR3 contains 13 residues. Germline-derived CDR1 and CDR2 are KGHSH and LQKENI. V dropped 5 bases and J dropped 10 bases, with 17 bases sitting between them. The CDR3 here is CASSVGPNVFQYF. DNA for the CDR3: TGTGCCAGCTCAGTGGGACCCAACGTGTTCCAGTACTTC.

The V call is TRBV18, the J call TRBJ1-5, with 7 bases fitting TRBD1. The CDR3 is 17 residues long. The germline V gene encodes CDR1 KGHSH and CDR2 LQKENI. J was trimmed by 4 bases and V by 4 bases; bases with no gene match: 13. CDR3 amino acids: CASSRNPGQSLNQPQHF. DNA for the CDR3: TGTGCCAGCTCACGCAATCCGGGACAGAGTTTGAATCAGCCCCAGCATTTT.

Remarks on this clone: Other DNA sequences of this sample code for an identical CDR3. V and J are TRBV29-1 and TRBJ2-7; TRBD1 agrees at 8 bases. The germline CDR1 and CDR2 sequences are SQVTM and ANQGSEA. Losses at the gene ends were 3 bases for V and 4 bases for J; bases not matched to a gene: 2. This CDR3 spans 12 amino acids. This CDR3 reads CSVEGTGYEQYF. In nucleotides, the CDR3 is TGCAGCGTTGAGGGGACAGGTTACGAGCAGTACTTC.

This chain connects TRBV5-5 to TRBJ1-2; D is undetermined. CDR3 length: 15 amino acids. The ends were cut back, 1 base at V and 6 bases at J, with 16 bases in the middle. CDR1 and CDR2 (germline): SGHKS, YYEKEE (reference sequence). The CDR3 sequence is CASSLISVISDGYTF. The CDR3 nucleotides are TGTGCCAGCAGCTTGATTTCGGTGATATCGGATGGCTACACCTTC.

This rearrangement joins TRBV6-5 to TRBJ2-1, with TRBD1 matching over 8 bases. CDR3 length: 14 residues. Germline assignment: CDR1 MNHEY and CDR2 SVGAGI. The V gene end was trimmed by 2 bases and the J gene end by 9 bases; junction bases not matched to a gene: 6. CDR3 loop: CASSYGQGRIEQFF. For the CDR3, the DNA is TGTGCCAGCAGTTACGGACAGGGCCGTATTGAGCAGTTCTTC.

The chain links TRBV10-3 to TRBJ1-2; D is uncertain. Looked up from germline, CDR1 is ENHRY and CDR2 is SYGVKD. The CDR3 extends over 10 amino acids. V dropped 6 bases and J dropped 3 bases, with 2 bases sitting between them. CDR3 in amino acids: CAIRDYGYTF. Written as DNA, the CDR3 is TGTGCCATCAGGGACTATGGCTACACCTTC.

The V gene is TRBV5-1, the J gene TRBJ2-3; 7 bases line up with TRBD2. Germline-derived CDR1 and CDR2 are SGHRS and YFSETQ. This CDR3 is built from 12 residues. V was pared by 5 bases and J by 7 bases, with 4 bases of the junction left unmatched. The CDR3 sequence is CASSGEGHTQYF. CDR3 DNA: TGCGCCAGCAGTGGGGAGGGCCATACGCAGTATTTT.

With respect to this clone: In the same sample, other DNA sequences code for this CDR3. The rearrangement joins TRBV7-2 to TRBJ1-5; a weak D match, TRBD1 (5 bases). The germline V gene encodes CDR1 SGHTA and CDR2 FQGNSA. The CDR3 is 13 residues long. The V gene lost 1 base and the J gene lost 5 bases, with 6 bases spanning the gap. CDR3 sequence reads: CASSLEGDQPQHF. CDR3 coding DNA: TGTGCCAGCAGCTTAGAAGGGGATCAGCCCCAGCATTTT. The full variable domain, completed using reference TRBV7-2 and TRBJ1-5, is GAGVSQSPSNKVTEKGKDVELRCDPISGHTALYWYRQSLGQGLEFLIYFQGNSAPDKSGLPSDRFSAERTGGSVSTLTIQRTQQEDSAVYLCASSLEGDQPQHFGDGTRLSIL.

The rearrangement links TRBV5-4 to TRBJ2-3; D might be TRBD2 (5 bases). This CDR3 has 14 amino acids. Germline lookup yields CDR1 SGHNT and CDR2 YYREEE (reference sequence). With 7 bases removed from V and 1 base from J, the gap between germline ends came to 13 bases. The CDR3 spells CASLLAGRTDTQYF. In nucleotides, the CDR3 is TGTGCCAGCCTTCTGGCGGGCCGCACAGATACGCAGTATTTT.

The chain combines TRBV5-1 with TRBJ2-7; TRBD2 agrees at 10 bases. V dropped 0 bases and J dropped 1; count of bases not matched to a gene: 10. This CDR3 is built from 18 residues. Germline CDR1 is SGHRS and CDR2 is YFSETQ. As DNA, the CDR3 is TGCGCCAGCAGCTTGGATCTAGCGGGGGCCATTGTTTCCTACGAGCAGTACTTC. Translation gives CASSLDLAGAIVSYEQYF.

The chain joins TRBV4-2 to TRBJ2-5, with 11 bases that match TRBD2. Germline CDR1 reads LGHNA; CDR2 reads YNFKEQ. The CDR3 sequence is 18 residues long. The ends lost 1 base at V and 5 bases at J; junction bases unmatched: 12. CDR3 coding DNA: TGTGCCAGCAGCCAAGCTTCACTAGCGGGAGCATCCAGGGAGACCCAGTACTTC. It specifies CASSQASLAGASRETQYF.

The V call is TRBV28, the J call TRBJ1-2; tentative D call: TRBD1 (6 bases). The CDR3 totals 14 residues. The germline V and J ends were trimmed by 2 bases and 4 bases, with 11 bases remaining between them. Looked up from germline, CDR1 is MDHEN and CDR2 is SYDVKM. The CDR3 here is CASSLRGAVYGYTF. DNA of the CDR3: TGTGCCAGCAGTTTAAGGGGGGCTGTCTATGGCTACACCTTC.

The chain employs TRBV6-5 and TRBJ2-1, with TRBD1 matching 7 bases. This CDR3 comprises 15 residues. The junction had 10 bases not matched to a gene; V was cut back by 6 bases and J by 5 bases. CDR1 is MNHEY and CDR2 is SVGAGI in the germline V gene. CDR3: CASRYRGLTHNEQFF. CDR3 sequence (DNA): TGTGCCAGCAGGTACAGGGGCTTGACCCACAATGAGCAGTTCTTC.

The chain links TRBV14 to TRBJ2-1, with 13 bases matching TRBD2. The germline V gene encodes CDR1 SGHDN and CDR2 FVKESK. V shed 3 bases and J 4 bases; nucleotides not matched to a gene: 12. This CDR3 is 19 amino acids long. CDR3 coding DNA: TGTGCCAGCAGCCACGTCAGCATGGGACTAGCGGGAAGGTACAATGAGCAGTTCTTC. Translated, it gives CASSHVSMGLAGRYNEQFF.

This chain uses TRBV7-5 with TRBJ2-1; the D call in the table, TRBD2, was not verified against the DNA. TRBV7-5 is designated a pseudogene. CDR3 length equals 16 residues. The CDR3 loop is CARSNTRGGSYNEQFF. The DNA for the CDR3 is TGTGCCAGAAGTAACACCCGGGGAGGGTCCTACAATGAGCAGTTCTTC.